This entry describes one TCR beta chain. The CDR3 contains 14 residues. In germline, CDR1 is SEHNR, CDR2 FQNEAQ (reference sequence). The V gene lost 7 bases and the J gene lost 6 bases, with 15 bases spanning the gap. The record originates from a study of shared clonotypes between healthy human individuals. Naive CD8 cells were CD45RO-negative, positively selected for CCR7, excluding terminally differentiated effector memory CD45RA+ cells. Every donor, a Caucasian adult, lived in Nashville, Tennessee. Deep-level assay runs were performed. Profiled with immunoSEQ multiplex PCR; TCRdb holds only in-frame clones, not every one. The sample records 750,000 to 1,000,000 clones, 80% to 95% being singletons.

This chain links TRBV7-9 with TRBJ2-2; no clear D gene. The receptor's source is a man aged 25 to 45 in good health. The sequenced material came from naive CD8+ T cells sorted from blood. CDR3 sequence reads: CASTPTVGSGELFF. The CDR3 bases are TGTGCCAGCACCCCGACCGTGGGATCCGGGGAGCTGTTTTTT.